These 24 T cell receptor beta chains were sequenced from one sample in a study of T cell repertoires in cytomegalovirus infection. TCRdb reprocessed the reads via MiXCR and lists one record per CDR3 protein. The sample holds around 250,000 distinct CDR3 sequences, 17% seen once. Sequencing input: CD8+ T cells from PBMCs. The receptor set was obtained from a human donor in good health (CMV status not recorded). Some clones in this sample may be carry-over from other donors' samples.

This clonotype showed up just once. One end of the junction varies from germline; a read error may be responsible. The V and J genes are TRBV5-6 and TRBJ2-1, with 14 bases fitting TRBD2. The length of the CDR3 is 17 residues. Germline loops: CDR1 SGHDT, CDR2 YYEEEE. The CDR3 sequence is CASSKGLAGVAYNVQFF. The CDR3 coding sequence is TGTGCCAGCAGCAAGGGACTAGCGGGGGTAGCCTACAATGTGCAGTTCTTC.

The sample holds many counts of this clonotype. The gene calls are TRBV6-1 and TRBJ1-1; a possible D gene is TRBD1 (6 bases). This CDR3 region has 16 residues. Trimming left V 0 bases short and J 7 bases short, with 18 bases between. Germline CDR1 and CDR2: MNHNS and SASEGT. The CDR3 region has the DNA TGTGCCAGCAGTGAAGCGGGGTTCACAGGGACGCTTGAAGCTTTCTTT. Amino acid sequence: CASSEAGFTGTLEAFF.

This clonotype was found many times. J is TRBJ2-3 and V is TRBV12-3 or TRBV12-4; maybe TRBD1 (5 bases). There are 14 residues in the CDR3. V lost 3 bases, J lost 1 base, and 8 bases lay in between. The CDR3 here is CASSFVRGTDTQYF. The DNA for the CDR3 is TGTGCCAGCAGTTTCGTCAGGGGCACAGATACGCAGTATTTT.

As DNA, the CDR3 is TGCGCCAGCAGCTGGGTATCCGGGGGCTACGAGCAGTACTTC. Amino acids: CASSWVSGGYEQYF. This chain links TRBV5-1 with TRBJ2-7; possible D gene TRBD2, 6 bases. The germline V gene encodes CDR1 SGHRS and CDR2 YFSETQ. This CDR3 region has 14 residues. Trimming removed 3 bases from V and 3 bases from J, with 13 bases in between.

This clonotype appeared many times. The V and J genes are TRBV27 and TRBJ1-2, with TRBD1 matching over 10 bases. V was clipped by 3 bases and J by 2 bases; unmatched bases: 15. This CDR3 region has 19 residues. Germline V gene lookup returns CDR1 MNHEY and CDR2 SMNVEV (reference sequence). The CDR3, as DNA: TGTGCCAGCAGTTTGTCCCCAATTCGGCCGGGACAGGGGAACTATGGCTACACCTTC. Amino acids: CASSLSPIRPGQGNYGYTF.

This clonotype has a count of ten or more. The V and J genes are TRBV7-6 and TRBJ1-1; D gene ambiguous. V gave up 1 base and J gave up 6 bases, with 12 bases separating them. CDR3 length: 14 amino acids. The germline CDR1 and CDR2 sequences are SGHVS and FNYEAQ. The CDR3 DNA reads TGTGCCAGCAGCTTAGTAAACGGGGATCCTGAAGCTTTCTTT. This gives the protein CASSLVNGDPEAFF. Full variable domain (missing parts from reference TRBV7-6 and TRBJ1-1): GAGVSQSPRYKVTKRGQDVALRCDPISGHVSLYWYRQALGQGPEFLTYFNYEAQQDKSGLPNDRFSAERPEGSISTLTIQRTEQRDSAMYRCASSLVNGDPEAFFGQGTRLTVV.

There are many counts of this clonotype. The gene calls are TRBV4-3 and TRBJ1-5; D perhaps matches TRBD1 (6 bases). Trimming stripped 2 bases from V and 4 bases from J, with 18 bases between. CDR1 is LGHNA and CDR2 is YSLEER in the germline V gene. The length of the CDR3 is 17 residues. The CDR3 here is CASSQIFSRGGNQPQHF. The CDR3 DNA reads TGCGCCAGCAGCCAAATATTCTCCAGGGGAGGGAATCAGCCCCAGCATTTT.

The J gene is TRBJ1-4, the V gene TRBV3-1; 8 bases are a match to TRBD1. V trimming: 2 bases; J trimming: 0 bases; junction bases outside the gene matches: 5. This CDR3 spans 17 amino acids. Germline V gene data show CDR1 as LGHDT and CDR2 as YNNKEL (reference sequence). This chain's CDR3 is CASSQTGGLATNEKLFF. The CDR3 DNA follows: TGTGCCAGCAGCCAAACAGGGGGGCTTGCAACTAATGAAAAACTGTTTTTT.

This clonotype was picked up a small number of times. The chain joins TRBV7-9 to TRBJ1-4; D is unclear. The germline CDR1 and CDR2 sequences are SEHNR and FQNEAQ (reference sequence). Trimming pared 5 bases from V and 0 bases from J, leaving 13 bases between. This CDR3 is 16 amino acids long. DNA of the CDR3: TGTGCCAGCAGCCGCCACACGGGTGCAACTAATGAAAAACTGTTTTTT. As protein: CASSRHTGATNEKLFF.

This clonotype occurred many times. This chain joins TRBV5-1 and TRBJ2-7; D is uncertain. V lost 4 bases and J 2 bases, leaving 13 bases between the germline ends. Germline CDR1 and CDR2: SGHRS and YFSETQ. The CDR3 is made up of 14 amino acids. CDR3 DNA sequence: TGCGCCAGCAGCGGTGAGGATATCGCCTACGAGCAGTACTTC. The encoded protein is CASSGEDIAYEQYF.

CDR3 sequence: CASSWRTGRGQTQYF. CDR3 in DNA: TGTGCCAGCAGCTGGAGGACAGGGAGGGGACAGACCCAGTACTTC. J is TRBJ2-5 and V is TRBV5-6; D may be TRBD1 (8 bases). Germline CDR1 and CDR2: SGHDT and YYEEEE. Trimming took 3 bases from V and 6 from J, leaving 18 bases between them. The CDR3 totals 15 residues.

This clonotype has just a few counts. The DNA of the CDR3 is TGTGCCATCAGCGCTTATGACAGGGAGAACTATGGCTACACCTTC. Encoded protein: CAISAYDRENYGYTF. V is TRBV10-3 and J is TRBJ1-2; TRBD1 agrees at 7 bases. Per germline, CDR1 ENHRY and CDR2 SYGVKD. The CDR3 sequence is 15 residues long. The V segment lost 6 bases and the J segment 2 bases; nucleotides outside the gene matches: 9.

The chain uses TRBV14 and TRBJ2-1, with TRBD1 identical over 9 bases. Germline V gene data show CDR1 as SGHDN and CDR2 as FVKESK. There are 19 residues in the CDR3. J was trimmed by 10 bases and V by 4 bases; bases with no gene match: 23. CDR3 coding DNA: TGTGCCAGCAGCCCAACCCCATTTAAGACAGGGGGGTTGGTTAGCGAGCAGTTCTTC. It codes for CASSPTPFKTGGLVSEQFF.

Written as DNA, the CDR3 is TGTGCCAGCAGCTTAGATGGGGGCCCGCAGTTCTTC. Its translation is CASSLDGGPQFF. The chain has TRBV11-3 and TRBJ2-1; tentative D call: TRBD1 (6 bases). Germline V CDR1 and CDR2: SGHNT, YENEEA. Trimming took off 0 bases at V and 12 bases at J, with 9 bases between the two ends. The CDR3 sequence is 12 residues long.

This clonotype was counted between two and nine times. The chain joins TRBV12-3 or TRBV12-4 to TRBJ1-1, with a weak D call TRBD1 (5 bases). This CDR3 has 13 amino acids. V gave up 5 bases and J gave up 5 bases, with 12 bases separating them. The CDR3, as DNA: TGTGCCAGCAGTGACAGAAAAGGGACTGAAGCTTTCTTT. Translated, it gives CASSDRKGTEAFF.

This clonotype was counted only a few times. This rearrangement joins TRBV24-1 to TRBJ1-5, with D possibly TRBD1 on 5 matching bases. Trimming pared 4 bases from V and 0 bases from J, leaving 24 bases between. The CDR3 is 20 residues long. The germline V gene encodes CDR1 KGHDR and CDR2 SFDVKD. The CDR3 DNA is TGTGCCACCAGTGACGCTCAAGACAGCCTCAGCTTATATAGCAATCAGCCCCAGCATTTT. Encoded protein: CATSDAQDSLSLYSNQPQHF.

The chain combines TRBV5-6 with TRBJ1-5; D perhaps matches TRBD1 (5 bases). The ends were cut back, 4 bases at V and 5 bases at J, with 13 bases in the middle. CDR1 is SGHDT and CDR2 is YYEEEE in the germline V gene. The CDR3 has 14 residues. The DNA for the CDR3 is TGTGCCAGCAGCGCTATGACAGAAGATCAGCCCCAGCATTTT. Translating it yields CASSAMTEDQPQHF.

The sample holds many counts of this clonotype. The chain carries TRBV7-2 and TRBJ1-1, with TRBD1 matching 7 bases. Germline CDR1 and CDR2: SGHTA and FQGNSA. The CDR3 length is 17 residues. V lost 8 bases to trimming and J lost 0 bases; unmatched junction nucleotides: 15. CDR3 DNA: TGTGCCAGCGGGAGACAGGGTTCAGCTCGATTGAACACTGAAGCTTTCTTT. The encoded protein is CASGRQGSARLNTEAFF.

The V gene is TRBV12-3 or TRBV12-4, the J gene TRBJ2-1, with 9 bases that match TRBD1. This CDR3 has 15 amino acids. Trimming at V came to 5 bases and at J to 7 bases, leaving 9 bases not matched to a gene. CDR3 protein: CASSAPGQGENEQFF. CDR3 nucleotides: TGTGCCAGCAGTGCCCCGGGACAGGGCGAGAATGAGCAGTTCTTC.

On this clonotype itself: One base away lies a much larger clone, so this may be a sequencing read error. This chain uses TRBV5-5 with TRBJ2-1, with 7 bases identical to TRBD1. Germline V gene data show CDR1 as SGHKS and CDR2 as YYEKEE (reference sequence). The V and J ends lost 4 bases and 0 bases, in that order; junction bases with no gene match: 4. The CDR3 loop spans 15 amino acids. CDR3 DNA sequence: TGTGCCAGCAGCGGGGGACAGAGCTCCTACAATGAGCAGTTCTTC. It encodes CASSGGQSSYNEQFF.

The chain has TRBV12-5 and TRBJ2-7; a possible D gene is TRBD1 (6 bases). The CDR3 is made up of 15 amino acids. The V end lost 7 bases, the J end lost 0 bases, and 16 bases lay between the germline ends. Germline V lookup: CDR1 LGHNT, CDR2 FRNRAP. The CDR3 DNA follows: TGTGCTAGTGCCACCCCAACAGGGACCTCCTACGAGCAGTACTTC. The encoded protein is CASATPTGTSYEQYF.

This chain connects TRBV29-1 to TRBJ2-1, with 7 bases fitting TRBD1. The V segment lost 0 bases and the J segment 8 bases; nucleotides outside the gene matches: 13. The CDR3 contains 16 residues. The germline gives CDR1 SQVTM, CDR2 ANQGSEA. CDR3 DNA sequence: TGCAGCGTTGAAGATCTGGAACAGGGGTCTATATATGAGCAGTTCTTC. Residues: CSVEDLEQGSIYEQFF.

The sample holds a few counts of this clonotype. J is TRBJ2-5 and V is TRBV20-1; 10 positions agree with TRBD2. V dropped 3 bases and J dropped 4; count of bases not matched to a gene: 11. Germline V gives CDR1 DFQATT, CDR2 SNEGSKA (reference sequence). There are 16 residues in the CDR3. DNA of the CDR3: TGCAGTGCTAGGGCGCTAGCGGGGGTGCCGACAGAGACCCAGTACTTC. This encodes CSARALAGVPTETQYF.

The chain is built from TRBV5-6 and TRBJ2-7; a possible D gene is TRBD2 (6 bases). V lost 4 bases, J lost 12 bases, and 17 bases lay in between. The CDR3 sequence is 12 residues long. Germline V gene data show CDR1 as SGHDT and CDR2 as YYEEEE. The chain's CDR3 is CASSAAGPEAYF. The CDR3, as DNA: TGTGCCAGCAGCGCGGCGGGACCCGAGGCGTACTTC.